The subject of this entry is one T cell receptor (gamma chain). Its target is unknown. The template was reverse-transcribed extracted RNA. Pooled V-gene forward primers with one constant-region reverse primer generated the CDR3 amplicons by multiplex PCR. TCRdb fed the multiplex PCR reads into CATT to redo clone calling. The sample carries approximately 25,000 gamma-chain clones, more than 15% recorded once. The data originate from a study of Vδ1+ human thymocytes. CDR1 VINAFY and CDR2 YDVSNSKD come from the germline V gene. The CDR3 spans 12 residues. V lost 3 bases to trimming and J lost 8 bases; unmatched junction nucleotides: 7. Study-level points and caveats: Many TRG clonotypes were shared between donors; TRD repertoires were essentially private. Despite high sort purity, roughly 21% of thymic T cell receptor delta sequences were Vdelta2. Highly polyclonal TRG and TRD repertoires with Gaussian CDR3 length distributions appeared in thymus.

The sequence came from a boy in the first two years of life who had congenital heart surgery. This rearrangement joins TRGV5 to TRGJ1 or TRGJ2. Sequenced material: Vdelta1+ gamma-delta thymocytes from the thymus. Subset: FACS-sorted CD3+ TCRalphabeta- TCRVdelta1+ TCRVdelta2- thymocytes. The CDR3: CATWDGSHKKLF. CDR3 nucleotides: TGTGCCACCTGGGACGGAAGCCATAAGAAACTCTTT.